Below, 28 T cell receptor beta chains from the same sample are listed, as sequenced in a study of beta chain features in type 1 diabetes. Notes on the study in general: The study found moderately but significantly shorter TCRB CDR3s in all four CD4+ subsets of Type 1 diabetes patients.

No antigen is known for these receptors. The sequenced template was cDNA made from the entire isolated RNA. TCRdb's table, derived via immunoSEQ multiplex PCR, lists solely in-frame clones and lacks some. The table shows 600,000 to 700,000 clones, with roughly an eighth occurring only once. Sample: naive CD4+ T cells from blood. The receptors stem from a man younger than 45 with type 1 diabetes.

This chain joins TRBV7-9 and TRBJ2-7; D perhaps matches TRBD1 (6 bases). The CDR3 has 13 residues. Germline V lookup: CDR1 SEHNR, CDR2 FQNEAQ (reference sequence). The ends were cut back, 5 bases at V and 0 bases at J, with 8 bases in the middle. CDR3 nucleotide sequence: TGTGCCAGCAGCAAGACAGGCTCCTACGAGCAGTACTTC. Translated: CASSKTGSYEQYF.

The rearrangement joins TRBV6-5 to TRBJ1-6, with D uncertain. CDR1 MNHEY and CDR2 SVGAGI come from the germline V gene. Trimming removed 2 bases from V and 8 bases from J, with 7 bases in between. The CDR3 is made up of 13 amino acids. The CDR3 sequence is CASSYGLDSPLHF. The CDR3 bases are TGTGCCAGCAGTTACGGGCTGGATTCACCCCTCCACTTT.

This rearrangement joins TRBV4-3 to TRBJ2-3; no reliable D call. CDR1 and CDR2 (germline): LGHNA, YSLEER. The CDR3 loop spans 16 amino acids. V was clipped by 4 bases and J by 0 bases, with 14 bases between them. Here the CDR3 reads CASSPSGASSTDTQYF. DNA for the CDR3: TGCGCCAGCAGCCCCTCGGGCGCGTCTAGCACAGATACGCAGTATTTT.

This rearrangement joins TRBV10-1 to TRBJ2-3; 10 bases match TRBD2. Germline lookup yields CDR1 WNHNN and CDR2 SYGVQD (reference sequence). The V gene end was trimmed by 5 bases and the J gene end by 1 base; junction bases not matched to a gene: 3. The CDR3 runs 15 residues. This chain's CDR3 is CASSLGLAGTDTQYF. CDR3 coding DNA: TGCGCCAGCAGTCTAGGACTAGCGGGCACAGATACGCAGTATTTT.

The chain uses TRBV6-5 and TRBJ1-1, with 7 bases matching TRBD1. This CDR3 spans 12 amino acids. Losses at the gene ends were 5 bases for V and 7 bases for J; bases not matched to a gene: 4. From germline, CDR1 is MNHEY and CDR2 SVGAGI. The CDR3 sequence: CASSPNRGEAFF. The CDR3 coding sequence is TGTGCCAGCAGTCCGAACAGGGGTGAAGCTTTCTTT.

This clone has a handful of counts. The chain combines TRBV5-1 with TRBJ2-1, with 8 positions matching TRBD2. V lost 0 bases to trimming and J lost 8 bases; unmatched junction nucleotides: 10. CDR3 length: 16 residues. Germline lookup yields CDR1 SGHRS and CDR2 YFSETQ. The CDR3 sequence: CASSLAGLALVDEQFF. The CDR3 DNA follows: TGCGCCAGCAGCTTGGCCGGACTAGCTTTAGTCGATGAGCAGTTCTTC.

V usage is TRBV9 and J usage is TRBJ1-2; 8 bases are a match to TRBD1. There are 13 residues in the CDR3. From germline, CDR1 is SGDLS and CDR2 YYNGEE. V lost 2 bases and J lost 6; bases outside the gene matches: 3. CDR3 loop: CASSVLTGDGYTF. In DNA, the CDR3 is TGTGCCAGCAGCGTCCTGACAGGGGATGGCTACACCTTC. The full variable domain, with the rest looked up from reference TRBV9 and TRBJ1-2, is DSGVTQTPKHLITATGQRVTLRCSPRSGDLSVYWYQQSLDQGLQFLIQYYNGEERAKGNILERFSAQQFPDLHSELNLSSLELGDSALYFCASSVLTGDGYTFGSGTRLTVV.

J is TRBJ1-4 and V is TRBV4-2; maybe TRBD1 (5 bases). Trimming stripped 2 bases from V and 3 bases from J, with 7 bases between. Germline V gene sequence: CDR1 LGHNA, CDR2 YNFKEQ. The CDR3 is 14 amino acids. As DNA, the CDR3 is TGTGCCAGCAGCCAACGGGGGGCTAATGAAAAACTGTTTTTT. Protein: CASSQRGANEKLFF.

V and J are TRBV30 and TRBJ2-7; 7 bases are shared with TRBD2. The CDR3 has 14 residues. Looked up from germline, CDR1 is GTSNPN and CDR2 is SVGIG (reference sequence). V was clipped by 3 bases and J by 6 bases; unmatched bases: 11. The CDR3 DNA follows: TGTGCCTGGAGCATGGGACTACGGCAGGGCGAGCAGTACTTC. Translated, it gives CAWSMGLRQGEQYF.

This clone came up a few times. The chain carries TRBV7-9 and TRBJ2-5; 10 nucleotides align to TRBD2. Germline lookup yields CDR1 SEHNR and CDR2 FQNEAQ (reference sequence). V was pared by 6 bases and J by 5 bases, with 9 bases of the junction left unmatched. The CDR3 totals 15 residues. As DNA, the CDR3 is TGTGCCAGCAGTCCCACCGGGACTAGCGCCGAGACCCAGTACTTC. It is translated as CASSPTGTSAETQYF.

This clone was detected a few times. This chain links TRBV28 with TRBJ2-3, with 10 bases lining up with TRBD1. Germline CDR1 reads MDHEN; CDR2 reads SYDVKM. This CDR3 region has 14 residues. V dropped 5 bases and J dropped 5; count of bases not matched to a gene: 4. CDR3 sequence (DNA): TGTGCCAGCAGTCCGGGACAGGGGATAGATACGCAGTATTTT. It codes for CASSPGQGIDTQYF.

As DNA, the CDR3 is TGCGCCAGCAGCGAAGGAGGGGACAATCAGCCCCAGCATTTT. This codes for CASSEGGDNQPQHF. The gene calls are TRBV5-1 and TRBJ1-5; possibly TRBD1 for D (5 bases). CDR3 length equals 14 residues. Germline CDR1 reads SGHRS; CDR2 reads YFSETQ. The ends were cut back, 4 bases at V and 3 bases at J, with 11 bases in the middle.

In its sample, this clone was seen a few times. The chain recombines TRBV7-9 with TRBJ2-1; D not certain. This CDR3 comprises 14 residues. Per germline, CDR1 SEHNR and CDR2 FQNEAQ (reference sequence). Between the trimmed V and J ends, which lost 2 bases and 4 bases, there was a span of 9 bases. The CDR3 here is CASSLNPRYNEQFF. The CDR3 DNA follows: TGTGCCAGCAGCTTAAATCCGAGGTACAATGAGCAGTTCTTC. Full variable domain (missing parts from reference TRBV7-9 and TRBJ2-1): DTGVSQNPRHKITKRGQNVTFRCDPISEHNRLYWYRQTLGQGPEFLTYFQNEAQLEKSRLLSDRFSAERPKGSFSTLEIQRTEQGDSAMYLCASSLNPRYNEQFFGPGTRLTVL.

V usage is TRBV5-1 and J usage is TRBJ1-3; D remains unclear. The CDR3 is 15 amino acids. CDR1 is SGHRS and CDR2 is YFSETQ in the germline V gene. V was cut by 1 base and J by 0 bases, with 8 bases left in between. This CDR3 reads CASSLLSNSGNTIYF. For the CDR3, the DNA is TGCGCCAGCAGCTTGCTATCAAACTCTGGAAACACCATATATTTT.

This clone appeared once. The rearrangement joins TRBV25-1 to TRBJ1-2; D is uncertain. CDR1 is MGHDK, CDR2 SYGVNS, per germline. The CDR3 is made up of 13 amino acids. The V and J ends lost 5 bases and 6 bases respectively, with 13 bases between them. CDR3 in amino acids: CASSYPYTHGYTF. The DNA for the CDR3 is TGTGCCAGCAGTTACCCCTATACGCATGGCTACACCTTC.

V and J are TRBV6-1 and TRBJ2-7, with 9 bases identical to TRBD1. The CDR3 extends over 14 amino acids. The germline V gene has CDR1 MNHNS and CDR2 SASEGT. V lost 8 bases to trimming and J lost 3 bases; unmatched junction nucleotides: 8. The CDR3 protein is CASSSPGQGYEQYF. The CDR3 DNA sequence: TGTGCCAGCTCCTCCCCGGGACAGGGCTACGAGCAGTACTTC.

CDR3 residues: CASSTKTSGTTSTDTQYF. CDR3 nucleotides: TGTGCCAGTAGTACAAAGACCTCCGGGACAACTAGCACAGATACGCAGTATTTT. The chain recombines TRBV19 with TRBJ2-3, with D possibly TRBD1 on 6 matching bases. The CDR3 runs to 18 residues. Germline CDR1 is LNHDA and CDR2 is SQIVND (reference sequence). V gave up 4 bases and J gave up 0 bases, with 20 bases separating them. Complete variable domain (other parts from reference TRBV19 and TRBJ2-3): DGGITQSPKYLFRKEGQNVTLSCEQNLNHDAMYWYRQDPGQGLRLIYYSQIVNDFQKGDIAEGYSVSREKKESFPLTVTSAQKNPTAFYLCASSTKTSGTTSTDTQYFGPGTRLTVL.

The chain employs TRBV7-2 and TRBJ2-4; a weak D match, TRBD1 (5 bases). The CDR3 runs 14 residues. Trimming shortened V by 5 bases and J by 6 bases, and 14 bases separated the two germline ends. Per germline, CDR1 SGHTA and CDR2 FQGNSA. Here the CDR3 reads CASSDREYRNIQYF. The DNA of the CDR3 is TGTGCCAGCAGCGACAGAGAGTACAGAAACATTCAGTACTTC.

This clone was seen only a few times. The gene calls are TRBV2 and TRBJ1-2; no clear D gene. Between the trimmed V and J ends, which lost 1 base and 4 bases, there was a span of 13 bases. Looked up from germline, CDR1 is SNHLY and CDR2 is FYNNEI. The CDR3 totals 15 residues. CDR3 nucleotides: TGTGCCAGCAGTGAAGAGGGCTCTACAGCCTATGGCTACACCTTC. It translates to CASSEEGSTAYGYTF. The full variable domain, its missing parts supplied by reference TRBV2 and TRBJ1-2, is EPEVTQTPSHQVTQMGQEVILRCVPISNHLYFYWYRQILGQKVEFLVSFYNNEISEKSEIFDDQFSVERPDGSNFTLKIRSTKLEDSAMYFCASSEEGSTAYGYTFGSGTRLTVV.

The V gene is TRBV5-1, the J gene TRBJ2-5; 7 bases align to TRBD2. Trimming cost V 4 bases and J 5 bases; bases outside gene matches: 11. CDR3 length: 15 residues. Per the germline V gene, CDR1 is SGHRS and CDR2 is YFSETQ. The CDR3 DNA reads TGCGCCAGCAGCGCGGGGGACCGAAAAGGGGAGACCCAGTACTTC. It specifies CASSAGDRKGETQYF.

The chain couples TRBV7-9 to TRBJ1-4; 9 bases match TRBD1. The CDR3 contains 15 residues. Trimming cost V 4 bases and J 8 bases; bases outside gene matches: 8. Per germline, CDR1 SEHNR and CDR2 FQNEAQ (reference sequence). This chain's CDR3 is CASSSRQGGGEKLFF. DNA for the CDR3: TGTGCCAGCAGCTCCCGACAGGGGGGAGGAGAAAAACTGTTTTTT.

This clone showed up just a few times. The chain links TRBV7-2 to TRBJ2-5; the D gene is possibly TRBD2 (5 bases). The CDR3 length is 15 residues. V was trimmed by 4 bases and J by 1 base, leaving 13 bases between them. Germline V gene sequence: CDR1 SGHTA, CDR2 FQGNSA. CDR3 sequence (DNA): TGTGCCAGCAGCTGGTCGGGGAATGCCCAAGAGACCCAGTACTTC. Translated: CASSWSGNAQETQYF.

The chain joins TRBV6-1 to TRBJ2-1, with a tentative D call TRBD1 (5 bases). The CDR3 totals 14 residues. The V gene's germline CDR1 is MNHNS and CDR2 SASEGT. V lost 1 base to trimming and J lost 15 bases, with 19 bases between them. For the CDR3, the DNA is TGTGCCAGCAGTGAAGAGCGTGTAGGCAGGGTTCCGTTCTTC. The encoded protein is CASSEERVGRVPFF.

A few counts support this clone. Here the CDR3 DNA reads TGTGCCAGCTCCACGGACGGCACTGAAGCTTTCTTT. The encoded protein is CASSTDGTEAFF. V is TRBV18 and J is TRBJ1-1; D call uncertain. V was trimmed by 6 bases and J by 4 bases, leaving 9 bases between them. Germline lookup yields CDR1 KGHSH and CDR2 LQKENI. The CDR3 sequence is 12 residues long.

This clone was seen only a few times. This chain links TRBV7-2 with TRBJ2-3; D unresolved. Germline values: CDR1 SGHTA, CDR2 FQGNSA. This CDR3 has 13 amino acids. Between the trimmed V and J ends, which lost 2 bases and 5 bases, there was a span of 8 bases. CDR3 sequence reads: CASSLQDQDTQYF. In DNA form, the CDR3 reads TGTGCCAGCAGCTTACAGGACCAAGATACGCAGTATTTT.

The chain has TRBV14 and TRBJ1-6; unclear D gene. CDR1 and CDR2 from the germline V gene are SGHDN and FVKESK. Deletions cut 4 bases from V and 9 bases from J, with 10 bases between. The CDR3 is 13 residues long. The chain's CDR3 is CASSPEAGSPLHF. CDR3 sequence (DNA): TGTGCCAGCAGCCCCGAGGCAGGTTCACCCCTCCACTTT.

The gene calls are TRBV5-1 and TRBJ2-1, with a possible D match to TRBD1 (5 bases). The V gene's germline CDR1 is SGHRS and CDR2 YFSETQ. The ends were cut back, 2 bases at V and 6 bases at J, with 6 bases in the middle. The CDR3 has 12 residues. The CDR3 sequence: CASSFQGNEQFF. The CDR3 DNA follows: TGCGCCAGCAGCTTCCAGGGCAATGAGCAGTTCTTC.

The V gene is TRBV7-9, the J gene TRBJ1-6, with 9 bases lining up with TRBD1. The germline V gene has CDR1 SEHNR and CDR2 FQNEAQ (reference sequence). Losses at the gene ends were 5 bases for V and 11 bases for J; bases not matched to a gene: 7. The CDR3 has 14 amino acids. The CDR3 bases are TGTGCCAGCAGCCCCGGGACAGGGAGTACACCCCTCCACTTT. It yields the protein CASSPGTGSTPLHF.